The present T cell receptor (beta chain) was sequenced within a study of CD8+ T cells in alopecia areata. Overall study: It was oral tofacitinib, at 5 to 10 mg twice daily, that treated patients received. Whole-study findings and limits: Administration of tofacitinib significantly diminished scalp clonality and expanded CD8+ clones within the top 100. There was only one nonresponder, so it was unclear how baseline CD8+ expansion relates to response.

Treatment denoted: oral pan-JAK inhibitor, 5-10 mg twice daily. PBMCs were stained for CD3, CD4 and CD8, and CD4+ and CD8+ T cells were sorted. This CDR3 contains 18 residues. J gave up 0 bases and V 7 bases, and 15 bases lay outside the gene matches. Germline CDR1 is SQVTM and CDR2 is ANQGSEA. This clone occurred a few times. Its target is not known. Investigators isolated RNA and reverse transcribed it into cDNA to act as the sequencing template. Data came from immunoSEQ multiplex PCR; TCRdb stores just in-frame clones and leaves some out. The sample has tens of thousands of clones; just over 45% are singletons.

V is TRBV29-1 and J is TRBJ2-3, with TRBD2 matching over 11 bases. The sample in question was CD8+ T cells sorted from blood, obtained at roughly week 38, from a patient treated with tofacitinib. This TCR was recovered from a human donor with alopecia areata. CDR3 bases: TGCAGCGCTCTGGGGCTAGCGGGAGGCAGATCTAGCACAGATACGCAGTATTTT. It yields the protein CSALGLAGGRSSTDTQYF.